Listed below are T cell receptor beta chains from one sample, sequenced in a study of cytomegalovirus exposure and HLA in healthy donors. TCRdb's copy holds only in-frame clones and misses some; the assay was immunoSEQ multiplex PCR. The sample yields under 150,000 clones, 75% to 90% seen once. Sequences were obtained from PBMCs. These receptor sequences come from a woman aged 40 to 55 in good health and CMV-seropositive. Both conserved end residues are part of each CDR3. The order of the fields is J gene, V gene, CDR3 protein.

TRBJ1-1	TRBV5-1	CASSFRVWAENTEAFF
TRBJ2-4	TRBV2	CAKGDRGAKNIQYF
TRBJ2-1	TRBV27	CATRNRVRGRGNEQFF
TRBJ2-7	TRBV19	CASSLTVISYEQYF
TRBJ2-2	TRBV10-3	CAIRPGPAGELFF
TRBJ1-1	TRBV7-9	CASSPAGRMNTEAFF
TRBJ1-3	TRBV11-2	CASGDYTTSGNTIYF
TRBJ1-5	TRBV15	CATSRGDRDQPQHF
TRBJ2-7	TRBV7-6	CASSPHGYEQYF
TRBJ2-7	TRBV5-1	CASSPVGGGGSSYEQYF
TRBJ2-1	TRBV29-1	CSAARDNEQFF
TRBJ2-6	TRBV27	CASSPRRPDRNHSGANVLTF
TRBJ2-7	TRBV28	CASSLNSPYEQYF
TRBJ2-1	TRBV30	CAWSRGAENEQFF
TRBJ1-4	TRBV28	CASRADRELNEKLFF
TRBJ1-1	TRBV18	CASSPTAENTEAFF
TRBJ1-5	TRBV5-4	CASSQSSGGQGNQPQHF
TRBJ2-5	TRBV7-2	CASSPGGTSETQYF
TRBJ2-3	TRBV6-6	CASSFTLDGGTDTQYF
TRBJ1-1	TRBV28	CASSRTAGSNTEAFF
TRBJ1-2	TRBV7-2	CASSSSGGPYGYTF
TRBJ2-3	TRBV5-1	CASSLISGSGADTQYF
TRBJ1-5	TRBV5-6	CASNEQGANQPQHF
TRBJ1-2	TRBV6-1	CASSGDFYGYTF
TRBJ1-2	TRBV2	CASRTPGQGGYTF
TRBJ2-1	TRBV2	CASVWMGQGSDEQFF
TRBJ2-6	TRBV29-1	CSAGTVAGANVLTF
TRBJ2-7	TRBV28	CASSSIGTGNFNEQYF
TRBJ1-1	TRBV6-5	CASSYSGDTGCEAFF
TRBJ2-1	TRBV11-3	CASSLGAGNDEQFF
TRBJ2-7	TRBV9	CASISAEEVHEQYF
TRBJ1-1	TRBV6-5	CASSLVGSTEAFF
TRBJ1-2	TRBV2	CASSEGGFGYTF
TRBJ2-1	TRBV5-8	CASSLAADPMGEQFF
TRBJ2-3	TRBV4-3	CASSPSSGHTDTQYF
TRBJ2-7	TRBV6-6	CASSYSSPYEQYF
TRBJ1-5	TRBV19	CASSLLDRGRQPQHF
TRBJ2-3	TRBV10-1	CASSETSGAIDTQYF
TRBJ1-3	TRBV27	CASSLFGRMSSGNTIYF
TRBJ1-2	TRBV10-1	CASTFKGQLNGYTF
TRBJ2-5	TRBV6-5	CASSSTTGGRETQYF
TRBJ2-3	TRBV19	CATSWGADTQYF
TRBJ2-1	TRBV6-1	CASSADGKRGEQFF
TRBJ2-1	TRBV18	CASSRDSSYNEQFF
TRBJ1-2	TRBV4-3	CASSQVPPTGDYGYTF
TRBJ1-2	TRBV27	CASRLQGMGYGYTF
TRBJ2-1	TRBV6-5	CASTYAERGGSEQFF
TRBJ2-3	TRBV6-1	CASSAFTDTQYF
TRBJ2-3	TRBV7-8	CASSLVAARTDTQYF
TRBJ1-2	TRBV27	CASSPLGAIDGNYGYTF
TRBJ1-4	TRBV11-2	CASSPIQGGEKLFF
TRBJ2-3	TRBV14	CASSQGIRGRLAGTDTQYF
TRBJ1-5	TRBV6-1	CASRHLGGSNQPQHF
TRBJ1-1	TRBV6-5	CASSGNQALTEAFF